This paragraph reports one TCR beta chain. Its antigen target is currently unknown. Base qualities are not provided; no much larger clone lies one nucleotide away. The data stem from a study of blood T cell repertoires in COVID-19 (dated by TCRdb to 2020 to 2022). General notes on the study: Samples covering the acute and convalescent phases of COVID-19 were provided by collaborators in the United States, Italy and Spain. The material from the prospective study consisted of cDNA or gDNA derived from T cells, B-cell-depleted T cells, or PBMCs. Subjects who had been exposed to COVID-19, were actively infected with it, or had recovered from it provided the deeply sampled blood TCRbeta repertoires that made up the dataset. A freely available public database, intended as a resource for researchers studying the immune response to SARS-CoV-2, is where the repertoires were released. Samples were obtained from the ongoing ImmuneRACE study (first 160 participants) and from about 1,300 subjects provided by 6 global collaborators. The sample metadata nearly always contained a de-identified subject ID, COVID-19 status, age in years and sex. Where HLA class I and class II types were available, the types were taken from metadata supplied by the sample provider, not from assay-based typing.

The immunoSEQ Assay, a bias-controlled multiplex PCR, was used to amplify TCRbeta CDR3 regions from genomic DNA. Concerning the study's data processing: Nucleated cell counts per sample were estimated from amplification of reference gene primers within the assay. To quantify the absolute abundance of each unique TCRbeta CDR3 rearrangement, sequence reads were collapsed and filtered. Productive Simpson clonality was computed per sample as the square root of Simpson's diversity index over productive rearrangements. In its TCRdb copy, this immuneACCESS table keeps in-frame sequences only and misses some clones. Where compared with another copy, unresolved V genes explain less than half of these, and the others have no known cause. The DNA gave D and trimming, while V, J and clone size come from that table. The sample table contains about 130,000 clones; only one count was recorded for approximately 82% of them. The ten biggest clones cover roughly 9.7% of the sample.

According to the germline V gene, CDR1 reads SGDLS and CDR2 reads YYNGEE. The CDR3 measures 17 amino acids from cysteine to phenylalanine. Only the CDR3 DNA stays, 51 bases, in frame from base 1. The V end gives up 0 bases and the J end 8 bases, leaving 13 bases in the junction not matched to a gene. Whole blood was collected in K2EDTA tubes by collaborating institutions according to the institutions' own protocols. For TCRbeta analysis, collaborators shipped samples as frozen whole blood, isolated PBMCs, or DNA extracted from either of those sample types. Study-wide findings and limitations: How much clinical and demographic metadata was included differed by source and by participant, and the metadata was provided uncurated.

This clonotype was obtained from a man in his forties or fifties with active or convalescent COVID-19. This sequence uses TRBV9 and TRBJ2-3; TRBD2 fits 9 bases in the junction. The sample comprised peripheral blood. The sequenced DNA: TGTGCCAGCAGCGTAGGAAGGAGCGGGGGGCTCCCAAGTACGCAGTATTTT. Its coded protein is CASSVGRSGGLPSTQYF.